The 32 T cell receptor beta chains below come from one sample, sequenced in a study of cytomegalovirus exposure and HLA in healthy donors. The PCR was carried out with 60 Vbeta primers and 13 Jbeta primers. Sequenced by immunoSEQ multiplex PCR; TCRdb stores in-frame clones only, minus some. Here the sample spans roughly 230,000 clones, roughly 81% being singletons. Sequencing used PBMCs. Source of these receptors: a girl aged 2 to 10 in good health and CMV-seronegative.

Written as DNA, the CDR3 is TGTGCCAGCAGCTTGACCGGGACTACCTACGAGCAGTACTTC. Translated: CASSLTGTTYEQYF. The chain recombines TRBV5-4 with TRBJ2-7, with TRBD2 identical over 7 bases. V gave up 1 base and J gave up 2 bases; unmatched junction bases: 3. Germline V CDR1 and CDR2: SGHNT, YYREEE (reference sequence). The CDR3 has 14 amino acids. The entire variable domain, with the rest obtained from reference TRBV5-4 and TRBJ2-7, is as follows: ETGVTQSPTHLIKTRGQQVTLRCSSQSGHNTVSWYQQALGQGPQFIFQYYREEENGRGNFPPRFSGLQFPNYSSELNVNALELDDSALYLCASSLTGTTYEQYFGPGTRLTVT.

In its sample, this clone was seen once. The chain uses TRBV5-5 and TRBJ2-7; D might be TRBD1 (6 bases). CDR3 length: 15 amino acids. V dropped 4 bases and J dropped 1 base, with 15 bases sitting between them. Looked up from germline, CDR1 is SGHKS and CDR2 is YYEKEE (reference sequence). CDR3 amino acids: CASSQAGVLSYEQYF. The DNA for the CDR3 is TGTGCCAGCAGCCAGGCAGGGGTGTTATCCTACGAGCAGTACTTC.

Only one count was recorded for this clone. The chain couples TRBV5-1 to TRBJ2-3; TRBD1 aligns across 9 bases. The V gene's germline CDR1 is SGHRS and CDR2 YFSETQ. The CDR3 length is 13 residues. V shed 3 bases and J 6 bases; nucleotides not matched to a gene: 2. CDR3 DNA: TGCGCCAGCAGCTGGGGGACAGGGGATACGCAGTATTTT. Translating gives CASSWGTGDTQYF.

CDR3 sequence reads: CASSSLGQPNEKLFF. The CDR3 nucleotides are TGTGCCAGCAGCTCCCTGGGACAGCCTAATGAAAAACTGTTTTTT. The gene calls are TRBV7-9 and TRBJ1-4; 7 positions agree with TRBD1. Germline assignment: CDR1 SEHNR and CDR2 FQNEAQ (reference sequence). V lost 4 bases and J lost 3; bases outside the gene matches: 5. This CDR3 has 15 amino acids. Complete variable domain (other parts from reference TRBV7-9 and TRBJ1-4): DTGVSQNPRHKITKRGQNVTFRCDPISEHNRLYWYRQTLGQGPEFLTYFQNEAQLEKSRLLSDRFSAERPKGSFSTLEIQRTEQGDSAMYLCASSSLGQPNEKLFFGSGTQLSVL.

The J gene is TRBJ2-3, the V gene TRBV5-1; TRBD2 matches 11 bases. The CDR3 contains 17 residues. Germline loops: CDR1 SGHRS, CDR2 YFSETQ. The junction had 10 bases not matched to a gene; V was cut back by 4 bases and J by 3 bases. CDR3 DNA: TGCGCCAGCAGCAGTAGCCCAACTAGCGGGGGAACAGATACGCAGTATTTT. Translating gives CASSSSPTSGGTDTQYF.

CDR3 DNA: TGCGCCAGCAGCTTGGGAAGCGGGACCTACGAGCAGTACTTC. This codes for CASSLGSGTYEQYF. The chain carries TRBV5-1 and TRBJ2-7; 7 positions agree with TRBD2. The V gene's germline CDR1 is SGHRS and CDR2 YFSETQ. V gave up 0 bases and J gave up 2 bases; unmatched junction bases: 2. The CDR3 extends over 14 amino acids.

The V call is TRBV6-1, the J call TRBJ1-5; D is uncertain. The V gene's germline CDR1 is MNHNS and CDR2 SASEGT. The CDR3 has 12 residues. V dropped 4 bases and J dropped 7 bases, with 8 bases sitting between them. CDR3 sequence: CASSVGGQPQHF. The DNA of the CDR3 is TGTGCCAGCAGTGTGGGAGGACAGCCCCAGCATTTT.

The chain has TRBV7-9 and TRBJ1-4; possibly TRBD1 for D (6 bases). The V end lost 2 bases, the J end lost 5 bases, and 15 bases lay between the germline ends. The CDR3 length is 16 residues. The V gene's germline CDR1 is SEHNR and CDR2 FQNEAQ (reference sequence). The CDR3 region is CASSLLVDSRNEKLFF. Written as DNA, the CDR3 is TGTGCCAGCAGCTTATTGGTGGACAGCCGAAATGAAAAACTGTTTTTT.

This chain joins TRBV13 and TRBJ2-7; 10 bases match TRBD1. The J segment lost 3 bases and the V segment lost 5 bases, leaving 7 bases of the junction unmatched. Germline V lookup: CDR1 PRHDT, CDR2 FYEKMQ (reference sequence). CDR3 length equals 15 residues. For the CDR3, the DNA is TGTGCCAGCAGCGTTCATGGGACAGGGGACTACGAGCAGTACTTC. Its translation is CASSVHGTGDYEQYF.

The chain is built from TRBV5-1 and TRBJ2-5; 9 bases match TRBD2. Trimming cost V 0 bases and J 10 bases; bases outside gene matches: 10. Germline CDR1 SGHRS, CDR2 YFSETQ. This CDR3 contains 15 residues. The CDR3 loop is CASSLAWREGGDQYF. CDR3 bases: TGCGCCAGCAGCTTGGCCTGGCGGGAGGGGGGGGACCAGTACTTC.

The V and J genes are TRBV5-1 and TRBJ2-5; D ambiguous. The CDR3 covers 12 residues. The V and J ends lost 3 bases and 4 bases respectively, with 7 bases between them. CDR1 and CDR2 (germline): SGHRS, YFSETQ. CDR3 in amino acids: CASSSERETQYF. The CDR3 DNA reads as TGCGCCAGCAGCTCGGAGCGAGAGACCCAGTACTTC.

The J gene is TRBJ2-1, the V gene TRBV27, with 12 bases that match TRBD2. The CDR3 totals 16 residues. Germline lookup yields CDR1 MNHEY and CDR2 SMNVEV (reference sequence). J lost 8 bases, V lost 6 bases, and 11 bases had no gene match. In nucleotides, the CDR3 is TGTGCCAGCAGCGAACTGCTAGCGGGAGGGGGCTATGAGCAGTTCTTC. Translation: CASSELLAGGGYEQFF.

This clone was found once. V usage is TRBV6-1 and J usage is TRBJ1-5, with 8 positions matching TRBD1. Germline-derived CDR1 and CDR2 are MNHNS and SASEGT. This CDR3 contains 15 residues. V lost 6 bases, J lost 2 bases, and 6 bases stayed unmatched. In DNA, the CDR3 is TGTGCCAGCAGAGGACCAGGGGGCCGCAATCAGCCCCAGCATTTT. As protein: CASRGPGGRNQPQHF.

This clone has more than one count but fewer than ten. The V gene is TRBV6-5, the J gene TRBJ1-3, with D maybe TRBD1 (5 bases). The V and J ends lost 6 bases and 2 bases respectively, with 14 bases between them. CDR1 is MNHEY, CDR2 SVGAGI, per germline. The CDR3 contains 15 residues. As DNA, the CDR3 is TGTGCCAGCAGCCAGGGCTCTTACGCTGGAAACACCATATATTTT. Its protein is CASSQGSYAGNTIYF.

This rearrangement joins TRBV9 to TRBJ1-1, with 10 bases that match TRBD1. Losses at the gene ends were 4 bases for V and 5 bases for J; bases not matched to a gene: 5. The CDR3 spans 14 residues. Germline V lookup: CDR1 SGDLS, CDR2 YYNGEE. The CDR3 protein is CASSPRTGGTEAFF. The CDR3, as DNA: TGTGCCAGCAGCCCACGGACAGGGGGGACTGAAGCTTTCTTT. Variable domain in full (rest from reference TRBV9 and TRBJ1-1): DSGVTQTPKHLITATGQRVTLRCSPRSGDLSVYWYQQSLDQGLQFLIQYYNGEERAKGNILERFSAQQFPDLHSELNLSSLELGDSALYFCASSPRTGGTEAFFGQGTRLTVV.

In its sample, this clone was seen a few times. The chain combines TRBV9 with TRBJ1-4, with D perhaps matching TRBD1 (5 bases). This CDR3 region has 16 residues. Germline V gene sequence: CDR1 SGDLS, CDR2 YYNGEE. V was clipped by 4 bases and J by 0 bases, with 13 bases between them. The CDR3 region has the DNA TGTGCCAGCAGCCCTAGCGGGGGTGCAACTAATGAAAAACTGTTTTTT. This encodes CASSPSGGATNEKLFF. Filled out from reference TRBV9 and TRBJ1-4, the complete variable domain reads DSGVTQTPKHLITATGQRVTLRCSPRSGDLSVYWYQQSLDQGLQFLIQYYNGEERAKGNILERFSAQQFPDLHSELNLSSLELGDSALYFCASSPSGGATNEKLFFGSGTQLSVL.

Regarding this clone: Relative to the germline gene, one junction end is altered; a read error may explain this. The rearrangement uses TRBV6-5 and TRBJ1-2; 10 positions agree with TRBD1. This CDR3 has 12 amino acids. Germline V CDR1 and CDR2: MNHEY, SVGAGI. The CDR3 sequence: CASRTGQGSQSF. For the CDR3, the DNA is TGTGCCAGCAGGACGGGACAGGGGTCTCAATCCTTC.

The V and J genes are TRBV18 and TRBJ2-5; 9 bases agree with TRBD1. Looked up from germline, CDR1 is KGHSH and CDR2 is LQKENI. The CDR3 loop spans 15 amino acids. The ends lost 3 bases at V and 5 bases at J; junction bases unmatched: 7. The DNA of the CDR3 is TGTGCCAGCTCACCTAACCCGGGACAGGGCGAGACCCAGTACTTC. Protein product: CASSPNPGQGETQYF. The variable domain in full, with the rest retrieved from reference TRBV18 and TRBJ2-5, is NAGVMQNPRHLVRRRGQEARLRCSPMKGHSHVYWYRQLPEEGLKFMVYLQKENIIDESGMPKERFSAEFPKEGPSILRIQQVVRGDSAAYFCASSPNPGQGETQYFGPGTRLLVL.

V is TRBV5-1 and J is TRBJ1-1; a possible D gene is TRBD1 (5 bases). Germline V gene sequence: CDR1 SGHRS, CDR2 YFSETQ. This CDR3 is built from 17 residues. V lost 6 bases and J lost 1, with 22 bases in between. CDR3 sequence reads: CASNKARQGTSNTEAFF. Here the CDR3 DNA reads TGCGCCAGCAACAAAGCTAGGCAGGGTACGTCGAACACTGAAGCTTTCTTT.

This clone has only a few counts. The DNA of the CDR3 is TGCAGCGTTTATAGCGGGAACCCGCCCACAGATACGCAGTATTTT. Translation gives CSVYSGNPPTDTQYF. This chain connects TRBV29-1 to TRBJ2-3; 8 nucleotides match TRBD2. Germline V gives CDR1 SQVTM, CDR2 ANQGSEA. V was clipped by 5 bases and J by 2 bases; unmatched bases: 9. CDR3 length equals 15 residues.

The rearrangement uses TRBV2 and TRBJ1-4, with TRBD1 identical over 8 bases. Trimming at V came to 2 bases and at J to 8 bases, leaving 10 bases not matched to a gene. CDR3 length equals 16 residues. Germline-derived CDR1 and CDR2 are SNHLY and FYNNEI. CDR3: CASSELTGTGREKLFF. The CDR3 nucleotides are TGTGCCAGCAGTGAACTTACCGGGACAGGTCGGGAAAAACTGTTTTTT.

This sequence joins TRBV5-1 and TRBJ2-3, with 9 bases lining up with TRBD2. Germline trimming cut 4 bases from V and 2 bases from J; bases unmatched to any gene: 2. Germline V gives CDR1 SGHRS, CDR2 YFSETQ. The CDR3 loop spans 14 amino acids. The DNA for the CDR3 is TGCGCCAGCAGCGGCGGGGGGGACACAGATACGCAGTATTTT. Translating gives CASSGGGDTDTQYF.

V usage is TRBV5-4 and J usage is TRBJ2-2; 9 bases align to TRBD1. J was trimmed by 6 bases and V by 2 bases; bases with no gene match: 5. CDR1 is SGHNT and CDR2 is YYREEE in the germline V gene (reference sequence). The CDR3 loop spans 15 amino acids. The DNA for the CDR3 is TGTGCCAGCAGCTTCCGGGACAGGGAAGCCGGGGAGCTGTTTTTT. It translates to CASSFRDREAGELFF. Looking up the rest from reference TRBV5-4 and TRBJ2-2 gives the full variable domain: ETGVTQSPTHLIKTRGQQVTLRCSSQSGHNTVSWYQQALGQGPQFIFQYYREEENGRGNFPPRFSGLQFPNYSSELNVNALELDDSALYLCASSFRDREAGELFFGEGSRLTVL.

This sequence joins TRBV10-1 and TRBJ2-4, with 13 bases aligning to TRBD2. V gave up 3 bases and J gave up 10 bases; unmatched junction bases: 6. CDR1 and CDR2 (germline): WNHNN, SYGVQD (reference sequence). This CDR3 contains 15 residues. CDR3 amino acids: CASSDFTSGRGIQYF. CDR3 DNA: TGCGCCAGCAGTGATTTTACTAGCGGGAGGGGTATTCAGTACTTC.

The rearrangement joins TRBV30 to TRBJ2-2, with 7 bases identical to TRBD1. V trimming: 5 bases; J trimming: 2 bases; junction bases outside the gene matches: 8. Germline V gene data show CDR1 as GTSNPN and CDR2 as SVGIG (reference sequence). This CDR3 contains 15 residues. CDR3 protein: CAWAGGQANTGELFF. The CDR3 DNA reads TGTGCCTGGGCAGGTGGACAGGCCAACACCGGGGAGCTGTTTTTT.

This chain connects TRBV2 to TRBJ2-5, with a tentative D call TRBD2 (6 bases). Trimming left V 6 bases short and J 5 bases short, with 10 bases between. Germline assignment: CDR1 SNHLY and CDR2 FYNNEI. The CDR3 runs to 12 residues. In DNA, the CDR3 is TGTGCCAGCAGGACTAGTGGGGAGACCCAGTACTTC. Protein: CASRTSGETQYF.

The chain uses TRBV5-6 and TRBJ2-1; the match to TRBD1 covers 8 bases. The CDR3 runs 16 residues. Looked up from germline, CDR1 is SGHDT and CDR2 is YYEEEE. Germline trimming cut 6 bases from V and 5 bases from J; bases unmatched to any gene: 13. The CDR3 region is CASIELTGGKHNEQFF. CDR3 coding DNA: TGTGCCAGCATCGAATTAACAGGGGGAAAACACAATGAGCAGTTCTTC.

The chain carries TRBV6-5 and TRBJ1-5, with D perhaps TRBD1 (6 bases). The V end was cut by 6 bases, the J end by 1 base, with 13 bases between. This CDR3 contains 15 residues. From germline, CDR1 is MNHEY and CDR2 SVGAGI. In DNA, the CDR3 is TGTGCCAGCAGAACGAGGGGGATGAGCAATCAGCCCCAGCATTTT. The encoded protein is CASRTRGMSNQPQHF.

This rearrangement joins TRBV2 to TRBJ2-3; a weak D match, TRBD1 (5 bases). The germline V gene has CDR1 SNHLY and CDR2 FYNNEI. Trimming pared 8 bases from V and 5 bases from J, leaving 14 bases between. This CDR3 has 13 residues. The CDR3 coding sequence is TGTGCCAGCTTCGATGGGCAGGGAGATACGCAGTATTTT. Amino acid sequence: CASFDGQGDTQYF.

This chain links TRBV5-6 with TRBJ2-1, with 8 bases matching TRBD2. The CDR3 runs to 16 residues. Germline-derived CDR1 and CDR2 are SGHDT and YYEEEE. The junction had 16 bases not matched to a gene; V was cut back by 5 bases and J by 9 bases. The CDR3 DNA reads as TGTGCCAGCAGTTCGCCCGGGACTAGGAGGGGCACTGAGCAGTTCTTC. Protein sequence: CASSSPGTRRGTEQFF.

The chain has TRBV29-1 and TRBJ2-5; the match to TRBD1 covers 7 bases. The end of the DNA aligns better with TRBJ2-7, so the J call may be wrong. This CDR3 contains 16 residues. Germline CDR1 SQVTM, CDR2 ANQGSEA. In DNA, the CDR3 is TGCAGCGTTCTCTCCGGCCGAGGGGGCGTGATTGCCGAGCAGTACTTC. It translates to CSVLSGRGGVIAEQYF.

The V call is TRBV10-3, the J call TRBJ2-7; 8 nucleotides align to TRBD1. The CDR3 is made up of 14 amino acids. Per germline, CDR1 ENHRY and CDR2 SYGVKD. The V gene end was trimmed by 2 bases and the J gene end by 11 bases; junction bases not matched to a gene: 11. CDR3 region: CAISEGDRPRSEYF. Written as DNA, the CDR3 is TGTGCCATCAGTGAGGGGGACAGGCCTCGATCGGAGTACTTC.